This T cell receptor beta chain is from a study of T cells in localized non-small cell lung cancer. On this clone: Its target is unknown.

The ends were cut back, 7 bases at V and 1 base at J, with 19 bases in the middle. CDR1 and CDR2 from the germline V gene are LGHNT and FRNRAP. This CDR3 region has 16 residues. Study conclusions and caveats: Investigators sequenced only a single tumor region, leaving heterogeneity possible. Median detection of top 100 tumor clones in adjacent lung was around 57 clones. Adjacent uninvolved lung had the highest clonality, suggesting focused antigen responses. Increased T cell density in blood showed an association with longer overall survival.

Assay used: immunoSEQ multiplex PCR; TCRdb lists only in-frame clones, some missing. Here the sample spans 45,000 to 60,000 clones, 70% to 90% being singletons. V usage is TRBV12-5 and J usage is TRBJ1-2; D unclear. The source material was PBMCs, sampled before any cancer treatment. The clonotype comes from a man aged 35-69 years with stage II lung adenocarcinoma. The CDR3 nucleotides read TGTGCTAGTGCCGTCGTAAATGGAATGGGTAACTATGGCTACACCTTC. Protein: CASAVVNGMGNYGYTF.